The 25 T cell receptor beta chains listed next were all sequenced from one sample in a study of cytomegalovirus exposure and HLA in healthy donors listed by TCRdb under 2017. Library creation used the immunoSEQ multiplex PCR assay. A mixture of 60 forward primers for TCR Vbeta segments and 13 reverse primers for TCR Jbeta segments was used in the multiplex PCR. Sourced from immuneACCESS, this table was stored by TCRdb with only in-frame sequences that have V and J called. A share of the clones is absent; for the studies checked, an unresolved V gene accounts for under half, and the remainder has no known explanation. The sample table holds approximately 85,000 clones, of which approximately 60% were seen once. The ten biggest clones cover about 5.4% of the sample. The sample consisted of PBMCs. These receptors were obtained from a woman aged 25 to 39 in good health and CMV-seropositive.

This chain uses TRBV6-1 with TRBJ1-3, with D hard to call. The CDR3 has 16 amino acids. Trimming cost V 2 bases and J 0 bases, with 11 bases left between them. CDR1 and CDR2 (germline): MNHNS, SASEGT. The CDR3: CASSENQASSGNTIYF. CDR3 bases: TGTGCCAGCAGTGAAAACCAGGCCAGCTCTGGAAACACCATATATTTT.

The sample holds a few counts of this clone. This sequence joins TRBV5-6 and TRBJ2-6; D is uncertain. The CDR3 runs 14 residues. Germline loops: CDR1 SGHDT, CDR2 YYEEEE. V lost 5 bases to trimming and J lost 2 bases, with 8 bases between them. CDR3: CASSPITGANVLTF. CDR3 in DNA: TGTGCCAGCAGTCCTATAACTGGGGCCAACGTCCTGACTTTC.

This clone was observed a handful of times. This chain uses TRBV11-2 with TRBJ1-1; D possibly corresponds to TRBD1 (5 bases). V was shortened by 0 bases and J by 11 bases, with 13 bases between the two germline ends. This CDR3 contains 13 residues. CDR1 and CDR2 from the germline V gene are SGHAT and FQNNGV. CDR3 nucleotides: TGTGCCAGCAGCTTAGAAGTTCTTGGGGGGGCTTTCTTT. Translation: CASSLEVLGGAFF. The complete variable domain, with remaining parts taken from reference TRBV11-2 and TRBJ1-1, reads EAGVAQSPRYKIIEKRQSVAFWCNPISGHATLYWYQQILGQGPKLLIQFQNNGVVDDSQLPKDRFSAERLKGVDSTLKIQPAKLEDSAVYLCASSLEVLGGAFFGQGTRLTVV.

The gene calls are TRBV2 and TRBJ1-5; 8 bases fit TRBD1. The J segment lost 1 base and the V segment lost 5 bases, leaving 4 bases of the junction unmatched. The CDR3 contains 15 residues. CDR1 SNHLY and CDR2 FYNNEI come from the germline V gene. The CDR3 protein is CASSQQGVSNQPQHF. The CDR3 bases are TGTGCCAGCAGTCAACAGGGGGTGAGCAATCAGCCCCAGCATTTT.

The chain employs TRBV4-3 and TRBJ2-4, with 9 bases that match TRBD2. With V trimmed by 1 base and J by 0 bases, 10 bases remained unmatched. The V gene's germline CDR1 is LGHNA and CDR2 YSLEER. CDR3 size: 19 residues. CDR3 protein: CASSQGISGGPLAKNIQYF. In DNA, the CDR3 is TGCGCCAGCAGCCAAGGAATTAGCGGGGGTCCCCTAGCCAAAAACATTCAGTACTTC.

The chain couples TRBV2 to TRBJ1-2; the D gene is possibly TRBD1 (6 bases). This CDR3 comprises 13 residues. Trimming cost V 6 bases and J 3 bases, with 11 bases left between them. Germline V lookup: CDR1 SNHLY, CDR2 FYNNEI. The CDR3 protein is CASRGRGDYGYTF. CDR3 in DNA: TGTGCCAGCAGGGGCAGGGGAGACTATGGCTACACCTTC.

The chain links TRBV19 to TRBJ2-6, with D maybe TRBD1 (5 bases). Germline V gene lookup returns CDR1 LNHDA and CDR2 SQIVND (reference sequence). The CDR3 covers 17 residues. The V gene lost 1 base and the J gene lost 0 bases, with 10 bases spanning the gap. The CDR3 is CASSIGGRVSGANVLTF. CDR3 coding DNA: TGTGCCAGTAGTATAGGAGGCAGGGTCTCTGGGGCCAACGTCCTGACTTTC.

The V and J genes are TRBV4-1 and TRBJ2-1, with D possibly matching TRBD1 (7 bases). The germline CDR1 and CDR2 sequences are MGHRA and YSYEKL. The CDR3 extends over 16 amino acids. The V gene lost 1 base and the J gene lost 0 bases, with 10 bases spanning the gap. The CDR3 region has the DNA TGCGCCAGCAGCCAAGCTCAGGGGGGCTCCTACAATGAGCAGTTCTTC. Translation gives CASSQAQGGSYNEQFF.

V gene TRBV5-8 combines with J gene TRBJ1-3; no firm D call. CDR3 length: 16 amino acids. Germline values: CDR1 SGHTS, CDR2 YDEGEE. Trimming shortened V by 4 bases and J by 0 bases, and 14 bases separated the two germline ends. The CDR3: CASSRRMPSSGNTIYF. The CDR3 DNA is TGTGCCAGCAGCCGTCGAATGCCGAGCTCTGGAAACACCATATATTTT.

The chain couples TRBV25-1 to TRBJ2-5; D possibly corresponds to TRBD1 (6 bases). The germline CDR1 and CDR2 sequences are MGHDK and SYGVNS. The V end was cut by 3 bases, the J end by 2 bases, with 13 bases between. This CDR3 is built from 15 residues. The CDR3 DNA reads TGTGCCAGCAGTGACCCAGGGGACCATCAAGAGACCCAGTACTTC. Translating gives CASSDPGDHQETQYF.

The chain uses TRBV6-5 and TRBJ2-7; 8 bases are shared with TRBD2. The length of the CDR3 is 15 residues. The J segment lost 3 bases and the V segment lost 5 bases, leaving 9 bases of the junction unmatched. CDR1 is MNHEY and CDR2 is SVGAGI in the germline V gene. The CDR3 spells CASSRGGEMGYEQYF. In DNA, the CDR3 is TGTGCCAGCAGTCGGGGGGGGGAAATGGGCTACGAGCAGTACTTC.

This sequence joins TRBV2 and TRBJ1-5, with a weak D call TRBD1 (5 bases). CDR3 length: 15 amino acids. V gave up 6 bases and J gave up 0 bases, with 12 bases separating them. Germline V gene data show CDR1 as SNHLY and CDR2 as FYNNEI. CDR3 protein: CASSPSRASNQPQHF. In DNA, the CDR3 is TGTGCCAGCAGCCCCTCCAGGGCTAGCAATCAGCCCCAGCATTTT.

The sample holds one count of this clone. The V and J genes are TRBV4-3 and TRBJ2-2, with 7 bases identical to TRBD2. In germline, CDR1 is LGHNA, CDR2 YSLEER. This CDR3 contains 15 residues. V lost 5 bases and J lost 3; bases outside the gene matches: 6. The CDR3 DNA reads as TGCGCCAGCAGCGGGCGACTAGCAGACACCGGGGAGCTGTTTTTT. Protein product: CASSGRLADTGELFF.

The J gene is TRBJ2-3, the V gene TRBV7-9; D might be TRBD1 (6 bases). V lost 4 bases to trimming and J lost 2 bases, with 10 bases between them. CDR1 is SEHNR and CDR2 is FQNEAQ in the germline V gene (reference sequence). The CDR3 length is 14 residues. The CDR3 nucleotides are TGTGCCAGCAGCTCGCAGGGGCCCACAGATACGCAGTATTTT. Its translation: CASSSQGPTDTQYF.

This rearrangement joins TRBV6-1 to TRBJ1-3, with D maybe TRBD1 (6 bases). With 2 bases removed from V and 6 bases from J, the gap between germline ends came to 11 bases. Germline assignment: CDR1 MNHNS and CDR2 SASEGT. The CDR3 consists of 14 residues. CDR3 amino acids: CASSEQGLENTIYF. CDR3 in DNA: TGTGCCAGCAGTGAACAGGGGCTAGAAAACACCATATATTTT.

The chain links TRBV6-5 to TRBJ1-1; D possibly corresponds to TRBD1 (5 bases). CDR1 and CDR2 (germline): MNHEY, SVGAGI. The CDR3 totals 12 residues. V lost 6 bases and J 1 base, leaving 6 bases between the germline ends. CDR3 sequence reads: CASRGGNTEAFF. DNA of the CDR3: TGTGCCAGCAGGGGGGGGAACACTGAAGCTTTCTTT.

This clone appeared a few times. The V and J genes are TRBV27 and TRBJ1-5; TRBD1 matches at 7 bases. CDR1 is MNHEY, CDR2 SMNVEV, per germline (reference sequence). The CDR3 runs 12 residues. Trimming cost V 4 bases and J 7 bases; bases outside gene matches: 1. The CDR3 nucleotides are TGTGCCAGCAGTTACAGGGGCCAGCCCCAGCATTTT. Protein product: CASSYRGQPQHF.

This chain links TRBV6-6 with TRBJ1-1; D remains unclear. V was cut by 4 bases and J by 4 bases, with 7 bases left in between. The CDR3 length is 12 residues. The germline gives CDR1 MNHNY, CDR2 SVGAGI (reference sequence). The CDR3 loop is CASSSLSTEAFF. CDR3 DNA sequence: TGTGCCAGCAGTTCTCTTAGCACTGAAGCTTTCTTT.

In this sample, this clone turned up a few times. The genes are TRBV11-2 and TRBJ2-7; 8 bases are shared with TRBD2. CDR3 length equals 18 residues. Germline CDR1 SGHAT, CDR2 FQNNGV. The J segment lost 1 base and the V segment lost 6 bases, leaving 17 bases of the junction unmatched. The CDR3 sequence is CASRGGGGGSGGSYEQYF. CDR3 nucleotides: TGTGCCAGCAGGGGAGGGGGAGGAGGAAGCGGGGGATCCTACGAGCAGTACTTC. The entire variable domain, with the rest obtained from reference TRBV11-2 and TRBJ2-7, is as follows: EAGVAQSPRYKIIEKRQSVAFWCNPISGHATLYWYQQILGQGPKLLIQFQNNGVVDDSQLPKDRFSAERLKGVDSTLKIQPAKLEDSAVYLCASRGGGGGSGGSYEQYFGPGTRLTVT.

V and J are TRBV6-4 and TRBJ2-1; D gene unclear. Germline V gene lookup returns CDR1 MRHNA and CDR2 SNTAGT. The CDR3 is 16 residues long. V lost 5 bases, J lost 5 bases, and 19 bases lay in between. CDR3 in DNA: TGTGCCAGCAGTAGAACTACCTCAACTACTAACAATGAGCAGTTCTTC. This translates into CASSRTTSTTNNEQFF.

V gene TRBV28 combines with J gene TRBJ2-3; D is perhaps TRBD2 (7 bases). Germline CDR1 is MDHEN and CDR2 is SYDVKM. Trimming removed 6 bases from V and 5 bases from J, with 18 bases in between. The CDR3 has 15 amino acids. For the CDR3, the DNA is TGTGCCAGCAGCTTAGGGGGGGCCCGGATAGATACGCAGTATTTT. Its protein is CASSLGGARIDTQYF.

The genes are TRBV27 and TRBJ2-3; 14 nucleotides agree with TRBD2. This CDR3 spans 16 amino acids. In germline, CDR1 is MNHEY, CDR2 SMNVEV (reference sequence). Trimming took 3 bases from V and 3 from J; bases not matched to a gene: 2. The CDR3 DNA reads TGTGCCAGCAGTTTGACTAGCGGGGGGGCGACAGATACGCAGTATTTT. Its translation: CASSLTSGGATDTQYF.

The rearrangement uses TRBV27 and TRBJ1-4, with no clear D. Germline loops: CDR1 MNHEY, CDR2 SMNVEV (reference sequence). This CDR3 has 18 residues. V lost 5 bases and J 6 bases, leaving 25 bases between the germline ends. The DNA for the CDR3 is TGTGCCAGCAGTCCTCATCGGGTTGAGAGTTGGGAGGATGAAAAACTGTTTTTT. Translated: CASSPHRVESWEDEKLFF.

The V gene is TRBV19, the J gene TRBJ1-5; 9 bases match TRBD1. This CDR3 spans 15 amino acids. Trimming at V came to 7 bases and at J to 6 bases, leaving 10 bases not matched to a gene. Germline lookup yields CDR1 LNHDA and CDR2 SQIVND (reference sequence). The CDR3 reads CASKVQQGAGQPQHF. The CDR3 DNA sequence: TGTGCCAGTAAGGTCCAACAGGGGGCAGGTCAGCCCCAGCATTTT.

The rearrangement joins TRBV10-3 to TRBJ1-1, with 7 bases fitting TRBD1. V lost 6 bases and J lost 1; bases outside the gene matches: 11. The CDR3 contains 16 residues. Germline V lookup: CDR1 ENHRY, CDR2 SYGVKD. The CDR3 is CAIRLSLSGGNTEAFF. CDR3 DNA sequence: TGTGCCATCAGACTTTCGTTATCAGGGGGGAACACTGAAGCTTTCTTT.